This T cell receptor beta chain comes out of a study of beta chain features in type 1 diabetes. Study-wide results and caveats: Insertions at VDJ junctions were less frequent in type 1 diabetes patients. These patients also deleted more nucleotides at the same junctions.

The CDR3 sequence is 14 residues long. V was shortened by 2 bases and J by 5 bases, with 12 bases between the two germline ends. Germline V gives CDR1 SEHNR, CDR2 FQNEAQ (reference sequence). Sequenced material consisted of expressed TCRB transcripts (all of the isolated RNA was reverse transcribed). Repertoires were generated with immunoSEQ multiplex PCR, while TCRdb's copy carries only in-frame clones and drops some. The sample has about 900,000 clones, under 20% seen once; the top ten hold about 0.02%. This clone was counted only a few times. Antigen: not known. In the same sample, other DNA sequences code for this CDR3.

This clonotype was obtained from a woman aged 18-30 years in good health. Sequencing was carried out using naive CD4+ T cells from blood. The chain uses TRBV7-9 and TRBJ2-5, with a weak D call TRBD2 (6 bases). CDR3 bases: TGTGCCAGCAGCTTACGGGAGATCCAGGAGACCCAGTACTTC. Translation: CASSLREIQETQYF.